The rows below give T cell receptor beta chains drawn from one sample of a study of blood T cells in healthy people across ages. TCRdb re-called the 5' RACE reads with MiXCR, one entry per CDR3 protein. Among 700,000 or so distinct CDR3 sequences listed, around two fifths were seen once. Sequences were obtained from blood. These receptors all stem from a man older than 75 in good health. Each CDR3 is given with its conserved first and last residue.

TRBV2	TRBJ1-4	15	CASSPRGSTNEKLFF
TRBV11-2	TRBJ2-1	13	CASVQTGLNEQFF
TRBV5-1	NA	14	CASSFPGLGYEQYF
TRBV29-1	TRBJ2-7	14	CSVTRGTRNFEQYF
TRBV28	TRBJ2-7	15	CASSHSGTGGGEQYF
TRBV6-2/TRBV6-3	TRBJ2-5	14	CASSQTGGLNEQYF
TRBV4-2	TRBJ2-7	13	CASSPGTPNEQYF
TRBV10-2	TRBJ1-2	14	CASSEGQGGYGYTF
TRBV25-1	TRBJ1-2	15	CASSELGGLDYGYTF
TRBV4-2	TRBJ2-1	21	CASSQDLASGSLTSSYNEQFF
TRBV5-1	TRBJ1-4	17	CASSHNPSGVTNEKLFF
TRBV27	TRBJ2-7	14	CASSPWDRSYEQYF
TRBV5-1	TRBJ2-3	14	CASSTSGDPDTQYF
TRBV7-8	NA	14	CASSFRGGNYEQYF
TRBV6-5	TRBJ1-1	13	CASRRGLDTEAFF
TRBV28	TRBJ2-5	18	CASSDNIGTSGPQETQYF
TRBV10-1	TRBJ2-3	14	CASSGGGSADTQYF
TRBV6-2/TRBV6-3	TRBJ1-1	15	CASSTPDDQRTEAFF
TRBV5-1	TRBJ1-2	16	CASSTDRGRDLVGYTF
TRBV28	TRBJ2-7	15	CASSSHDRDWGEQYF
TRBV4-2	TRBJ2-2	15	CASSQPNRDTGELFF
TRBV5-4	TRBJ2-2	16	CACGVAGGQRPGELFF
TRBV10-1	TRBJ2-2	16	CASSESRFGSIGELFF
TRBV6-2/TRBV6-3	TRBJ1-1	13	CASSSSGNTEAFF
TRBV4-3	TRBJ1-6	16	CASSTHWDLCDSPLHF
TRBV20-1	TRBJ1-5	16	CSARDQGQGGGQPQHF
TRBV20-1	TRBJ2-1	15	CSASLGPSSYNEQFF
TRBV7-2	TRBJ1-5	13	CASSLGQYQPQHF
TRBV27	TRBJ1-1	15	CASSFTRFESTEAFF
TRBV7-2	TRBJ2-1	17	CASSVTYPDGHRDEQFF
TRBV29-1	TRBJ2-2	17	CSVEETSGGPNTGELFF
TRBV6-6	TRBJ1-2	15	CASSPIYGRNYGYTF
TRBV7-8	NA	17	CASSSSPSGGQKETQFF
TRBV6-5	TRBJ1-5	13	CASYAGGGQPQHF
TRBV7-9	TRBJ2-1	13	CASSLGGGDEQFF
TRBV13	TRBJ2-1	14	CASSPDRYKETQFF
TRBV24-1	TRBJ2-5	14	CATSERWTQETQYF
TRBV15	TRBJ2-7	15	CATSRELAGGREQYF
TRBV5-1	TRBJ2-1	15	CASGLAPGSYNEQFF
TRBV7-2	TRBJ2-3	15	CASSTRLAGVDTQYF
TRBV12-3/TRBV12-4	TRBJ2-5	16	CASTPGLAGGQETQYF
TRBV20-1	TRBJ2-1	14	CSARRGGTYNEQFF
TRBV19	TRBJ2-5	14	CASSIRTGEETQYF
TRBV7-2	TRBJ2-5	15	CASSLSPGAEETQYF
TRBV30	TRBJ2-7	13	CAWNGGREHEQYF
TRBV5-4	TRBJ2-3	15	CASSVTSSKADTQYF
TRBV3-1	TRBJ1-1	17	CASSQAPGQGQNTEAFF
TRBV7-3	TRBJ2-7	14	CASSRLPEGGEQYF
TRBV4-3	TRBJ2-3	17	CASSQATSGGKTDTQYF